These 11 T cell receptor beta chains were all obtained from the same sample, sequenced in a study of T-cell memory formation after mild COVID-19. One entry per CDR3 protein, called by TCRdb with MiXCR from the 5' RACE reads. The table lists about 180,000 distinct CDR3 sequences, roughly 16% of them singletons, with 2% to 2.5% in the top ten. Specimen: PBMCs or a T cell subset sorted from them (not recorded which). The receptors here all came from an adult woman who had mild COVID-19 (a few samples of this study predate the infection). Cell type and time point are not known.

The chain couples TRBV19 to TRBJ1-1; D gene uncertain. There are 15 residues in the CDR3. CDR1 is LNHDA and CDR2 is SQIVND in the germline V gene (reference sequence). Trimming left V 5 bases short and J 4 bases short, with 17 bases between. CDR3 in DNA: TGTGCCAGTAGTTCCCAAATGGCGGGAGGCACTGAAGCTTTCTTT. Translating gives CASSSQMAGGTEAFF.

There are a few counts of this clonotype. The chain is built from TRBV7-9 and TRBJ2-3; D remains unclear. The CDR3 covers 15 residues. Germline lookup yields CDR1 SEHNR and CDR2 FQNEAQ (reference sequence). The germline V and J ends were trimmed by 3 bases and 0 bases, with 10 bases remaining between them. Here the CDR3 DNA reads TGTGCCAGCAGCTTTCGGCGATCTAGCACAGATACGCAGTATTTT. This translates into CASSFRRSSTDTQYF.

The rearrangement joins TRBV28 to TRBJ2-3; TRBD2 aligns across 12 bases. This CDR3 spans 16 amino acids. V dropped 2 bases and J dropped 2; count of bases not matched to a gene: 2. CDR1 is MDHEN and CDR2 is SYDVKM in the germline V gene. In DNA form, the CDR3 reads TGTGCCAGCAGTTTAGGACTAGCGGGATTCACAGATACGCAGTATTTT. It codes for CASSLGLAGFTDTQYF.

The chain carries TRBV5-1 and TRBJ2-2; D call uncertain. The CDR3 runs 14 residues. Trimming stripped 1 base from V and 1 base from J, with 5 bases between. CDR1 is SGHRS and CDR2 is YFSETQ in the germline V gene. This CDR3 is CASSLSRNTGELFF. CDR3 nucleotide sequence: TGCGCCAGCAGCTTGTCGCGGAACACCGGGGAGCTGTTTTTT.

This clonotype has a handful of counts. The chain couples TRBV4-1 to TRBJ2-7; 7 bases fit TRBD2. CDR1 and CDR2 from the germline V gene are MGHRA and YSYEKL. The CDR3 is 15 residues long. Unmatched junction bases numbered 13, after V lost 4 bases and J lost 7 bases. The chain's CDR3 is CASSLSAGTGREQYF. CDR3 in DNA: TGCGCCAGCAGCCTCTCAGCGGGGACCGGTAGGGAGCAGTACTTC.

There are many counts of this clonotype. The chain recombines TRBV12-3 or TRBV12-4 with TRBJ2-1; D not resolved. The CDR3 loop spans 12 amino acids. V was pared by 6 bases and J by 4 bases, with 7 bases between. The CDR3 bases are TGTGCCAGCAGCCACGGATACAATGAGCAGTTCTTC. Translation: CASSHGYNEQFF.

This clonotype was recorded a few times. CDR3 region: CASSAPATDTQYF. CDR3 in DNA: TGTGCCAGCAGCGCGCCAGCCACAGATACGCAGTATTTT. The chain links TRBV11-3 to TRBJ2-3; D not resolved. Per the germline V gene, CDR1 is SGHNT and CDR2 is YENEEA. The CDR3 is 13 residues long. V was shortened by 5 bases and J by 2 bases, with 8 bases between the two germline ends.

For the CDR3, the DNA is TGTTCAAGCAACAGACAAGTCACAGATACGCAGTATTTT. Residues: CSSNRQVTDTQYF. The chain uses TRBV5-5 and TRBJ2-3; D gene ambiguous. Looked up from germline, CDR1 is SGHKS and CDR2 is YYEKEE (reference sequence). This CDR3 contains 13 residues.

This clonotype showed up just a few times. The chain joins TRBV5-1 to TRBJ2-2, with a weak D call TRBD2 (6 bases). The length of the CDR3 is 16 residues. Trimming cost V 1 base and J 4 bases, with 14 bases left between them. Germline V lookup: CDR1 SGHRS, CDR2 YFSETQ. This CDR3 is CASSLLRDAFTGELFF. The CDR3 DNA is TGCGCCAGCAGCTTGTTGCGGGATGCTTTCACCGGGGAGCTGTTTTTT. Supplemented by reference TRBV5-1 and TRBJ2-2, the full variable domain reads KAGVTQTPRYLIKTRGQQVTLSCSPISGHRSVSWYQQTPGQGLQFLFEYFSETQRNKGNFPGRFSGRQFSNSRSEMNVSTLELGDSALYLCASSLLRDAFTGELFFGEGSRLTVL.

This clonotype has just a few counts. The rearrangement joins TRBV2 to TRBJ2-7, with 16 bases matching TRBD2. The CDR3 totals 16 residues. V lost 6 bases and J lost 4; bases outside the gene matches: 6. In germline, CDR1 is SNHLY, CDR2 FYNNEI. The CDR3 coding sequence is TGTGCCAGCAGCGATATGGGACTAGCGGGAGGGTACGAGCAGTACTTC. This gives the protein CASSDMGLAGGYEQYF.

This clonotype was observed a handful of times. V gene TRBV7-3 combines with J gene TRBJ2-7, with D possibly being TRBD2 (5 bases). Per the germline V gene, CDR1 is SGHTA and CDR2 is FQGTGA. V shed 6 bases and J shed 4 bases, with 13 bases lying between them. The CDR3 consists of 13 residues. The CDR3 protein is CASSAGMGYEQYF. In nucleotides, the CDR3 is TGTGCCAGCAGTGCCGGGATGGGTTACGAGCAGTACTTC. Complete variable domain (other parts from reference TRBV7-3 and TRBJ2-7): GAGVSQTPSNKVTEKGKYVELRCDPISGHTALYWYRQSLGQGPEFLIYFQGTGAADDSGLPNDRFFAVRPEGSVSTLKIQRTERGDSAVYLCASSAGMGYEQYFGPGTRLTVT.